The 27 T cell receptor beta chains in this list originate from one sample, sequenced in a study of regulatory T cells in long-lasting Graves disease. Library construction for TCR beta used iRepertoire HTBI primers and Arm-PCR of CDR3 regions. One entry per CDR3 protein, called by TCRdb with MiXCR from the multiplex PCR reads. The sample includes around 330,000 distinct CDR3 sequences, 15% to 20% seen only once; the top ten take more than 30%. Documented time point: newly diagnosed GD, antithyroid drugs for less than 3 months. RNA isolated from PBMCs was used to make the TCR library. Source: peripheral blood mononuclear cells (PBMCs), taken at new diagnosis, from a patient treated with antithyroid drugs. These receptors all stem from a female donor with Graves disease.

The chain has TRBV10-3 and TRBJ1-4; 11 bases match TRBD1. CDR1 and CDR2 (germline): ENHRY, SYGVKD. V lost 5 bases and J lost 4; bases outside the gene matches: 9. The CDR3 covers 17 residues. As DNA, the CDR3 is TGTGCCATCAGTCCGGACAGGGGGCATAGCGGTAATGAAAAACTGTTTTTT. It is translated as CAISPDRGHSGNEKLFF.

Notes on this clonotype: It differs at one base from a far larger clone, so likely a read error. This chain links TRBV11-2 with TRBJ1-6; D is possibly TRBD1 (6 bases). The CDR3 covers 14 residues. Germline assignment: CDR1 SGHAT and CDR2 FQNNGV. The CDR3 nucleotides are TGTGCCAGCAGATCAGGGGTTCCTAATTCACCCCTCAACTTT. Protein sequence: CASRSGVPNSPLNF.

The chain employs TRBV12-3 or TRBV12-4 and TRBJ2-1; D perhaps matches TRBD2 (6 bases). The CDR3 covers 13 residues. The V gene lost 4 bases and the J gene lost 7 bases, with 11 bases spanning the gap. CDR3 region: CASSWLEGNEQFF. CDR3 in DNA: TGTGCCAGCAGTTGGCTGGAGGGGAATGAGCAGTTCTTC.

As for this clonotype: This is likely an artifact of a read error, given a far larger clone one base away. The CDR3 sequence is CASRPSSGRTDSQYF. The CDR3 DNA is TGTGCCAGCCGACCTTCTAGCGGGAGAACAGATTCGCAGTATTTT. The chain combines TRBV11-1 with TRBJ2-3; 10 bases agree with TRBD2. CDR1 is SGHAT, CDR2 FQDESV, per germline (reference sequence). CDR3 length equals 15 residues.

This sequence joins TRBV12-3 or TRBV12-4 and TRBJ2-5, with D uncertain. The CDR3 contains 12 residues. V was cut by 4 bases and J by 3 bases, with 6 bases left in between. The CDR3 sequence is CASSSREETQYF. The CDR3 bases are TGTGCCAGCAGTTCAAGGGAAGAGACCCAGTACTTC.

Ten or more counts support this clonotype. The V and J genes are TRBV12-3 or TRBV12-4 and TRBJ1-2; weak D call: TRBD1 (5 bases). The CDR3 consists of 13 residues. The V end was cut by 1 base, the J end by 2 bases, with 5 bases between. CDR3 in DNA: TGTGCCAGCAGTTTAGGGGGCAACTATGGCTACACCTTC. Its translation is CASSLGGNYGYTF.

The rearrangement links TRBV28 to TRBJ1-3; D gene unclear. The CDR3 extends over 16 amino acids. Germline CDR1 MDHEN, CDR2 SYDVKM. The V end lost 5 bases, the J end lost 0 bases, and 14 bases lay between the germline ends. As DNA, the CDR3 is TGTGCCAGCAGTACCTCCTCTCTATTCTCTGGAAACACCATATATTTT. It codes for CASSTSSLFSGNTIYF.

Ten or more counts support this clonotype. The chain joins TRBV12-3 or TRBV12-4 to TRBJ1-3; 8 positions match TRBD1. V was pared by 6 bases and J by 4 bases, with 5 bases of the junction left unmatched. The CDR3 is 14 amino acids. In DNA form, the CDR3 reads TGTGCCAGCAGATGGACAGGGTCAGGAAACACCATATATTTT. Protein: CASRWTGSGNTIYF.

The table lists this clonotype with many counts. V usage is TRBV19 and J usage is TRBJ1-5, with D tentatively TRBD1 (6 bases). CDR1 LNHDA and CDR2 SQIVND come from the germline V gene (reference sequence). The CDR3 extends over 17 amino acids. Between the trimmed V and J ends, which lost 3 bases and 2 bases, there was a span of 17 bases. CDR3 DNA: TGTGCCAGTAGTATCCTCACAGGGCCGGGGGGCAATCAGCCCCAGCATTTT. As protein: CASSILTGPGGNQPQHF.

This clonotype was observed many times. The rearrangement links TRBV5-6 to TRBJ1-1; weak D call: TRBD1 (5 bases). Trimming left V 1 base short and J 5 bases short, with 12 bases between. The CDR3 spans 14 residues. Germline CDR1 and CDR2: SGHDT and YYEEEE. The CDR3 nucleotides are TGTGCCAGCAGCTTGTTCGGGGGTTCTACTGAAGCTTTCTTT. It yields the protein CASSLFGGSTEAFF. Based on the CDR3 plus reference TRBV5-6 and TRBJ1-1, the full variable domain is DAGVTQSPTHLIKTRGQQVTLRCSPKSGHDTVSWYQQALGQGPQFIFQYYEEEERQRGNFPDRFSGHQFPNYSSELNVNALLLGDSALYLCASSLFGGSTEAFFGQGTRLTVV.

This clonotype was picked up many times. The chain employs TRBV11-2 and TRBJ2-5; D is perhaps TRBD1 (5 bases). V gave up 1 base and J gave up 5 bases, with 14 bases separating them. This CDR3 is 15 amino acids long. Germline V gene data show CDR1 as SGHAT and CDR2 as FQNNGV. The CDR3 sequence: CASSLGAGPKETQYF. The CDR3 DNA sequence: TGTGCCAGCAGCTTAGGCGCAGGGCCCAAGGAGACCCAGTACTTC.

This clonotype was found a few times. The chain recombines TRBV3-1 with TRBJ2-1; TRBD2 agrees at 9 bases. This CDR3 contains 14 residues. Germline V gene data show CDR1 as LGHDT and CDR2 as YNNKEL (reference sequence). The junction had 4 bases not matched to a gene; V was cut back by 1 base and J by 9 bases. CDR3 DNA: TGTGCCAGCAGCCAAGGTAGCGGGGGTGGTGAGCAGTTCTTC. It specifies CASSQGSGGGEQFF.

The chain combines TRBV7-9 with TRBJ2-1, with no clear D. The CDR3 has 14 residues. V was cut by 1 base and J by 8 bases, with 12 bases left in between. Germline V lookup: CDR1 SEHNR, CDR2 FQNEAQ (reference sequence). CDR3 in amino acids: CASSLEAGDDEQFF. CDR3 bases: TGTGCCAGCAGCTTAGAGGCAGGTGACGATGAGCAGTTCTTC.

This clonotype appeared many times. This CDR3 is CASSGLAGTTYEQYF. The CDR3 DNA follows: TGTGCCAGCAGCGGTCTGGCGGGGACGACCTACGAGCAGTACTTC. V usage is TRBV27 and J usage is TRBJ2-7; a weak D match, TRBD2 (6 bases). The CDR3 totals 15 residues. Germline CDR1 MNHEY, CDR2 SMNVEV (reference sequence). V was pared by 6 bases and J by 2 bases, with 17 bases between.

In this sample, this clonotype turned up many times. The chain couples TRBV20-1 to TRBJ2-7; the match to TRBD2 covers 12 bases. V shed 0 bases and J 1 base; nucleotides not matched to a gene: 7. The germline V gene has CDR1 DFQATT and CDR2 SNEGSKA (reference sequence). The CDR3 spans 17 residues. The CDR3 protein is CSARDVGGTSGSYEQYF. The CDR3 nucleotides read TGCAGTGCTAGAGATGTTGGAGGGACTAGCGGGTCCTACGAGCAGTACTTC.

This clonotype was seen more than once but under ten times. The V and J genes are TRBV20-1 and TRBJ1-1; D is possibly TRBD1 (5 bases). This CDR3 region has 14 residues. Germline V gene sequence: CDR1 DFQATT, CDR2 SNEGSKA (reference sequence). Trimming left V 2 bases short and J 4 bases short, with 14 bases between. The CDR3 loop is CSARNGGPVTEAFF. The CDR3 coding sequence is TGCAGTGCTAGAAACGGGGGTCCGGTCACTGAAGCTTTCTTT.

This clonotype was seen repeatedly, ten times or more. The chain employs TRBV18 and TRBJ1-5; a possible D gene is TRBD1 (5 bases). Germline values: CDR1 KGHSH, CDR2 LQKENI. This CDR3 comprises 14 residues. The germline V and J ends were trimmed by 2 bases and 6 bases, with 11 bases remaining between them. The CDR3 protein is CASSPDSGSQPQHF. DNA of the CDR3: TGTGCCAGCTCACCAGACTCAGGGAGTCAGCCCCAGCATTTT.

The chain recombines TRBV11-2 with TRBJ2-7, with unresolved D. Germline V gene lookup returns CDR1 SGHAT and CDR2 FQNNGV. This CDR3 region has 14 residues. The V and J ends lost 0 bases and 3 bases respectively, with 9 bases between them. The CDR3 region is CASSLDTDGYEQYF. For the CDR3, the DNA is TGTGCCAGCAGCTTAGATACGGACGGCTACGAGCAGTACTTC.

This clonotype was recorded at least ten times. The gene calls are TRBV28 and TRBJ2-1; 9 bases map to TRBD1. After removal of 8 bases from V and 8 bases from J, the junction contained 10 bases not matched to a gene. The CDR3 is 14 amino acids. CDR1 is MDHEN and CDR2 is SYDVKM in the germline V gene. Here the CDR3 reads CASASGTGFDEQFF. The CDR3 DNA reads as TGTGCCAGCGCCTCCGGGACAGGGTTCGATGAGCAGTTCTTC.

In this sample, this clonotype turned up many times. This rearrangement joins TRBV30 to TRBJ1-2, with D tentatively TRBD1 (5 bases). V was trimmed by 0 bases and J by 1 base, leaving 12 bases between them. The germline gives CDR1 GTSNPN, CDR2 SVGIG (reference sequence). The CDR3 length is 15 residues. The CDR3 DNA reads as TGTGCCTGGAGTGTACCGGAGAGGGGTAACTATGGCTACACCTTC. It specifies CAWSVPERGNYGYTF.

In its sample, this clonotype was seen many times. The CDR3: CASSLWGQGHEKLFF. The CDR3 DNA reads as TGTGCCAGCAGTTTGTGGGGACAGGGTCATGAAAAACTGTTTTTT. This chain joins TRBV28 and TRBJ1-4, with 9 bases identical to TRBD1. The CDR3 consists of 15 residues. Germline CDR1 reads MDHEN; CDR2 reads SYDVKM. V lost 3 bases to trimming and J lost 6 bases; unmatched junction nucleotides: 5.

This chain joins TRBV27 and TRBJ2-3; D is undetermined. V was trimmed by 1 base and J by 1 base, leaving 3 bases between them. Germline V gives CDR1 MNHEY, CDR2 SMNVEV (reference sequence). This CDR3 has 13 amino acids. The CDR3 sequence: CASSLWGTDTQYF. The CDR3 coding sequence is TGTGCCAGCAGTTTATGGGGCACAGATACGCAGTATTTT.

This clonotype was observed many times. V usage is TRBV2 and J usage is TRBJ1-1; D gene ambiguous. The CDR3 totals 13 residues. The germline V and J ends were trimmed by 6 bases and 1 base, with 9 bases remaining between them. The V gene's germline CDR1 is SNHLY and CDR2 FYNNEI. Written as DNA, the CDR3 is TGTGCCAGCAGCCCGACAAGGAACACTGAAGCTTTCTTT. Translation: CASSPTRNTEAFF.

This clonotype was counted only a few times. The chain couples TRBV19 to TRBJ1-2; D gene unclear. CDR1 is LNHDA and CDR2 is SQIVND in the germline V gene (reference sequence). V lost 4 bases and J lost 3, with 3 bases in between. The length of the CDR3 is 11 residues. The CDR3 reads CASSKDYGYTF. CDR3 DNA sequence: TGTGCCAGTAGTAAGGACTATGGCTACACCTTC.

This chain links TRBV7-6 with TRBJ1-5; D is unresolved. This CDR3 is built from 15 residues. Germline CDR1 reads SGHVS; CDR2 reads FNYEAQ. V was pared by 2 bases and J by 1 base, with 9 bases between. This CDR3 reads CASSLTKDSNQPQHF. Written as DNA, the CDR3 is TGTGCCAGCAGCTTAACCAAGGACAGCAATCAGCCCCAGCATTTT.

This clonotype has at least ten counts. A junction end diverges from the germline sequence, so it may reflect a read error. V is TRBV7-7 and J is TRBJ2-1; 13 bases are shared with TRBD2. The CDR3 consists of 16 residues. Germline-derived CDR1 and CDR2 are SSHAT and FNYEAQ (reference sequence). CDR3 region: CASSLGLAGSGNEQFF. The DNA for the CDR3 is TGTGCTAGCAGCCTGGGACTAGCGGGATCGGGCAATGAGCAGTTCTTC.

The chain uses TRBV15 and TRBJ2-5; a weak D match, TRBD2 (5 bases). Near its end, the DNA agrees better with TRBJ2-1, so the J call may be wrong. This CDR3 is 17 amino acids long. Germline V lookup: CDR1 LNHNV, CDR2 YYDKDF (reference sequence). CDR3 in amino acids: CATSSSGKSGLGLEQFF. The DNA for the CDR3 is TGTGCCACCAGCAGTTCCGGGAAGAGCGGTCTAGGGCTTGAGCAGTTCTTC.